A selection of T cell receptor beta chains follows, all from one sample in a study of T-cell reconstitution after alpha-beta-depleted transplantation in children. TCRdb reprocessed the PCR reads with MiXCR, giving one entry per CDR3 protein. This repertoire shows 300,000 to 400,000 distinct CDR3 sequences, 13% found once; its top ten account for over 3.5%. Sample: PBMCs, taken from the stem cell graft. These receptors all stem from a human donor who donated a stem cell graft to a child with Fanconi anemia. Both conserved end residues are part of each CDR3. A D gene is named only where the DNA matches it firmly. Expanded clones get a size class; other rows say once, few or many, or leave the size out.

v_call	cdr3_length	clone_size	j_call	d_call	cdr3_nt	cdr3_aa
TRBV10-3	12	few	TRBJ1-3	.	TGTGCCACCGCGGACCTAGGAAACACCATATATTTT	CATADLGNTIYF
TRBV7-2	15	few	TRBJ1-6	TRBD1	TGTGCCAGCAGCGTGAGGACAGGGCTGAATTCACCCCTCCACTTT	CASSVRTGLNSPLHF
TRBV5-1	15	many	TRBJ1-1	TRBD1	TGCGCCAGCAGCTTGACTGGGACAGGGAACACTGAAGCTTTCTTT	CASSLTGTGNTEAFF
TRBV6-2/TRBV6-3	12	few	TRBJ1-3	.	TGTGCCAGCAGACGCCTGGGAAACACCATATATTTT	CASRRLGNTIYF
TRBV6-2/TRBV6-3	12	many	TRBJ2-5	.	TGTGCCAGCACCGGCGGGACGTGGACCCAGTACTTC	CASTGGTWTQYF
TRBV11-2	15	few	TRBJ2-1	TRBD2	TGTGCCAGCAGCAAGGGACTAGCGTTCTACAATGAGCAGTTCTTC	CASSKGLAFYNEQFF
TRBV2	14	.	TRBJ1-1	.	TGTGCCAGCAGGGGGGGGGTTGGATGGTCTGAAGCTTTCTTT	CASRGGVGWSEAFF
TRBV29-1	13	few	TRBJ1-1	.	TGCAGCGGCCTCCGTTCGGGGGACACTGAAGCTTTCTTT	CSGLRSGDTEAFF
TRBV29-1	15	once	TRBJ2-7	.	TGCAGCGTTGTGTGGCTCTTTCTGAACCACTACGAGCAGTACTTC	CSVVWLFLNHYEQYF
TRBV6-1	15	.	TRBJ1-2	.	TGTGCCAGCAGTGTTCGTACCGGGACCGTCTATGGCTACACCTTC	CASSVRTGTVYGYTF
TRBV29-1	13	few	TRBJ2-3	.	TGCAGCGCTAATGTGGGTAACACAGATACGCAGTATTTT	CSANVGNTDTQYF
TRBV20-1	14	.	TRBJ1-5	TRBD1	TGCAGTGCTAGAGACGCAACAGGGGTCCAGCCCCAGCATTTT	CSARDATGVQPQHF
TRBV12-3/TRBV12-4	15	few	TRBJ1-1	.	TGTGCCAGCAGTTATGGGCAGGGGAGAGGTACTGAAGCTTTCTTT	CASSYGQGRGTEAFF
TRBV12-3/TRBV12-4	15	.	TRBJ2-3	.	TGTGCCAGCAGTCCGCCGTTAGTGGGAATTGATACGCAGTATTTT	CASSPPLVGIDTQYF
TRBV12-3/TRBV12-4	16	.	TRBJ2-3	TRBD2	TGTGCCAGCAGGGGGAACCGCGGGGGGGCGGAAGATACGCAGTATTTT	CASRGNRGGAEDTQYF
TRBV4-1	15	many	TRBJ1-5	.	TGCGCCAGCAGCCAAGAAGGCAGGATCCATCAGCCCCAGCATTTT	CASSQEGRIHQPQHF
TRBV4-1	13	.	TRBJ1-3	.	TGCGCCAGCAGCGATTCTCTCAGAGATCCAATATATTTT	CASSDSLRDPIYF
TRBV30	16	.	TRBJ2-5	TRBD2	TGTGCCTGGAGTGTGACTAGCGGGGGGGACCGTAAGACCCAGTACTTC	CAWSVTSGGDRKTQYF
TRBV12-3/TRBV12-4	13	.	TRBJ2-7	.	TGTGCCAGCAGGTGGGTGGCAGACGGGGAGCAGTACTTC	CASRWVADGEQYF
TRBV20-1	11	few	TRBJ1-1	.	TGCAGTGGGGACGGAACCACTGAAGCTTTCTTT	CSGDGTTEAFF
TRBV7-9	14	.	TRBJ2-2	.	TGTGCCAGCGGCTCTACCATGAACACCGGGGAGCTGTTTTTT	CASGSTMNTGELFF
TRBV20-1	13	.	TRBJ2-3	TRBD2	TGCAGGACTATAGAGCGGGGCCCAGATACGCAGTATTTT	CRTIERGPDTQYF
TRBV2	14	.	TRBJ2-1	TRBD2	TGTGCCAGCTTGGAGCGGGGGGCGTACAATGAGCAGTTCTTC	CASLERGAYNEQFF
TRBV6-2/TRBV6-3	15	.	TRBJ2-3	TRBD2	TGTGCCAGCAGTTACGGACTAGTCGCAGCAGATACGCAGTATTTT	CASSYGLVAADTQYF
TRBV20-1	15	many	TRBJ1-3	.	TGCAGTGCTAGAGAACGGGGGACCTCTGGAAACACCATATATTTT	CSARERGTSGNTIYF
TRBV12-3/TRBV12-4	15	few	TRBJ1-2	.	TGTGCCAGCAGTTTCTCGGGACACCTTAACTATGGCTACACCTTC	CASSFSGHLNYGYTF
TRBV24-1	16	many	TRBJ2-2	.	TGTGCCACCAGTGATTCACGGGCACCTAACACCGGGGAGCTGTTTTTT	CATSDSRAPNTGELFF
TRBV5-1	15	few	TRBJ1-1	TRBD1	TGCGCCAGCAGCCCAGGGGGCGCCGAGAACACTGAAGCTTTCTTT	CASSPGGAENTEAFF
TRBV7-2	17	.	TRBJ2-1	TRBD2	TGTGCCACCGCGGGGAGATCCTTAGAGCGGGGCAACAATGAGCAGTTCTTC	CATAGRSLERGNNEQFF
TRBV28	16	.	TRBJ2-2	TRBD1	TGTGCCAGCACCCGACAGGGGGGCGGTGGAGACGGGGAGCTGTTTTTT	CASTRQGGGGDGELFF
TRBV7-2	15	many	TRBJ1-1	.	TGTGCCAGCAGCCCTAGGGGGGGCAGGGGTGGTGAAGCTTTCTTT	CASSPRGGRGGEAFF
TRBV5-1	14	.	TRBJ1-4	.	TGCGCCAGCAGCTTCGGGGAGGTTGGGGAAAAACTGTTTTTT	CASSFGEVGEKLFF
TRBV3-1	15	many	TRBJ2-7	.	TGTGCCAGCAGCCAGACCCTCGGACAGACGGCCGAGCAGTACTTC	CASSQTLGQTAEQYF
TRBV20-1	15	.	TRBJ1-4	.	TGCAGTGCTAGAGATCGGGTCTTAGGGGATGAAAAACTGTTTTTT	CSARDRVLGDEKLFF
TRBV7-8	13	.	TRBJ2-3	.	TGTGCCAGCAGCGCCTTTACCCTAGATACGCAGTATTTT	CASSAFTLDTQYF
TRBV6-1	13	few	TRBJ2-5	TRBD1	TGTGCCAGCAGGCCACAGGGGCAAGAGACCCAGTACTTC	CASRPQGQETQYF
TRBV9	16	.	TRBJ2-1	TRBD2	TGTGCCAGCAGCGTCGGGGGGGCCACGTCCTACAATGAGCAGTTCTTC	CASSVGGATSYNEQFF
TRBV5-1	19	.	TRBJ1-5	.	TGCGCCAGCAGCTTCACCCCGATGACGGATAACTATAGCAATCAGCCCCAGCATTTT	CASSFTPMTDNYSNQPQHF
TRBV20-1	12	few	TRBJ1-1	TRBD1	TGCAGTGCCAGAGACAGGGGAGGTGAAGCTTTCTTT	CSARDRGGEAFF
TRBV30	14	few	TRBJ1-5	.	TGTGCCTGGAGTGGGGGGAGAACACGACAGCCCCAGCATTTT	CAWSGGRTRQPQHF
TRBV5-1	12	few	TRBJ1-2	.	TGCGCCAGTCGACAGGAAGACTATGGCTACACCTTC	CASRQEDYGYTF
TRBV4-2	13	.	TRBJ2-3	.	TGTGCCAGCTTAGAGGCAGGCACAGATACGCAGTATTTT	CASLEAGTDTQYF
TRBV25-1	16	.	TRBJ1-4	.	TGTGCCAGCAGTGAATCGCCCCGGGGGGCTAATGAAAAACTGTTTTTT	CASSESPRGANEKLFF
TRBV7-2	17	many	TRBJ2-4	.	TGTGCCAGCAGCCCCCGCCGACGGACAGCTGGTTTAAACATTCAGTACTTC	CASSPRRRTAGLNIQYF
TRBV30	13	few	TRBJ1-1	.	TGTGCCTGGAGTGTTTCAGAGAACACTGAAGCTTTCTTT	CAWSVSENTEAFF
TRBV29-1	13	.	TRBJ2-3	.	TGCAGCTTCGACCCCCCTGGCACAGATACGCAGTATTTT	CSFDPPGTDTQYF
TRBV4-3	15	few	TRBJ1-1	.	TGCGCCAGCAGCCAAGAGGCCAGGGCAGCCACTGAAGCTTTCTTT	CASSQEARAATEAFF
TRBV10-2	13	many	TRBJ1-5	.	TGCGCCAGCAGTGAGTCGACGAGGCAGCCCCAGCATTTT	CASSESTRQPQHF
TRBV5-4	11	many	TRBJ2-7	.	TGTGCCAGCAGCTTGGAGGGGGTGCAGTACTTC	CASSLEGVQYF
TRBV7-9	11	many	TRBJ2-2	.	TGTGCCAGCAGTCCTAGCGGGGAGCTGTTTTTT	CASSPSGELFF
TRBV7-6	14	.	TRBJ1-1	.	TGTGCCAGCAGCTCAGGCAGGCCCGACACTGAAGCTTTCTTT	CASSSGRPDTEAFF
TRBV12-3/TRBV12-4	14	many	TRBJ1-2	TRBD1	TGTGCCAGCAGTCTTGACAGGGGGCCCTATGGCTACACCTTC	CASSLDRGPYGYTF
TRBV28	15	few	TRBJ2-6	.	TGTGCCAGCAAAGGTGGATCCTCTGGGGCCAACGTCCTGACTTTC	CASKGGSSGANVLTF